The following is a T cell receptor beta chain sequence with its context. Its target is not known. Using immunoSEQ multiplex PCR, the repertoire was profiled, and TCRdb retains in-frame clones only, with some absent. The data show some 76,000 clones, roughly 83% seen once. This specimen comes from a study of cytotoxic CD8 clonotypes in ibrutinib-treated CLL. Study outcomes and limitations: Baseline clonality, higher than in age-matched healthy donors, tracked circulating CD8+ T-cell counts.

CDR1 is MGHRA, CDR2 YSYEKL, per germline. This CDR3 comprises 13 residues. Trimming stripped 3 bases from V and 3 bases from J, with 9 bases between. This receptor was identified in a human donor with chronic lymphocytic leukemia. The material was PBMCs, obtained after 24 months of ibrutinib treatment. The chain uses TRBV4-1 and TRBJ2-7, with D possibly being TRBD1 or TRBD2 (5 bases each). The CDR3 loop reads CASSQGVDYEQYF. As DNA, the CDR3 is TGCGCCAGCAGCCAGGGGGTGGACTACGAGCAGTACTTC.